This T cell receptor (beta chain) was recovered during a study of shared clonotypes between healthy human individuals. Study details: Donors were a couple of women and a few men aged 18 to 49. Study-wide results and caveats: The sharing of roughly 5% of naive CD4 clonotypes was seen across a handful of donors. Relative to memory subsets, naive subsets generally showed larger estimated richness.

Germline V gene sequence: CDR1 ENHRY, CDR2 SYGVKD. This CDR3 contains 13 residues. Trimming took 0 bases from V and 3 from J, leaving 6 bases between them. Naive CD4+ cells were CD45RA-selected; the remaining cells were memory. The repertoire was sequenced with immunoSEQ multiplex PCR; TCRdb's copy has only in-frame clones and lacks some. The repertoire includes 2 million to 3 million clones, approximately 92% of them detected once, and roughly 0.13% sits in the top ten. A remark on this clone: Its antigen is as yet unknown. Additional DNA sequences in this sample encode the identical CDR3.

This receptor was taken from a man younger than 30 in good health. The chain carries TRBV10-3 and TRBJ2-7; D remains unclear. Sequencing was performed on naive CD4+ T cells sorted from blood. As to subset: CD45RA+ positively selected. CDR3 amino acids: CAISESTSYEQYF. Here the CDR3 DNA reads TGTGCCATCAGTGAGTCCACAAGCTACGAGCAGTACTTC.